The rows below give T cell receptor beta chains drawn from one sample of a study of vaccination effects on CD4 cells after COVID-19. Libraries were prepared by immunoSEQ multiplex PCR; TCRdb keeps only in-frame clonotypes and omits some of them. This repertoire shows just under 60,000 clones, just under 80% found once; its top ten account for approximately 1.9%. Their antigen targets remain unknown. Sequencing was performed on CD4+ T cells from PBMCs cultured with HCoV-OC43 spike peptides, taken after COVID-19 vaccination. The receptor set was obtained from a human donor who received a COVID-19 vaccine. CDR3s include the opening cysteine and the closing phenylalanine or tryptophan. Each record gives: V gene, clone size, D gene, J gene, CDR3 DNA, CDR3 protein. The D gene is left open where the match is weak. Some rows mark clone size as missing; the rest say once, few, many or name a class of expanded clone.

V gene: TRBV2
clone size: few
D gene: TRBD1
J gene: TRBJ1-5
CDR3 DNA: TGTGCCAGCACAGGGGGGGCGAATCAGCCCCAGCATTTT
CDR3 protein: CASTGGANQPQHF

V gene: TRBV7-3
clone size: few
D gene: TRBD2
J gene: TRBJ2-3
CDR3 DNA: TGTGCCAGCAGGCAGCGGGGGGACAGCACAGATACGCAGTATTTT
CDR3 protein: CASRQRGDSTDTQYF

V gene: TRBV7-9
clone size: few
D gene: -
J gene: TRBJ1-3
CDR3 DNA: TGTGCCAGCAGCTTAGGACAGGTTTCCGGAAACACCATATATTTT
CDR3 protein: CASSLGQVSGNTIYF

V gene: TRBV7-3
clone size: -
D gene: TRBD1
J gene: TRBJ1-1
CDR3 DNA: TGTGCCAGCAGCCCAGTCGACAGGGAGAGGTACACTGAAGCTTTCTTT
CDR3 protein: CASSPVDRERYTEAFF

V gene: TRBV12-3/TRBV12-4
clone size: -
D gene: -
J gene: TRBJ2-2
CDR3 DNA: TGTGCCAGCAGTTTACTCACCGGGGAGCTGTTTTTT
CDR3 protein: CASSLLTGELFF

V gene: TRBV15
clone size: -
D gene: -
J gene: TRBJ2-3
CDR3 DNA: TGTGCCACCAGCAGTCAGGACGGCGATACGCAGTATTTT
CDR3 protein: CATSSQDGDTQYF

V gene: TRBV7-9
clone size: few
D gene: -
J gene: TRBJ1-6
CDR3 DNA: TGTGCCAGCAGCTTAGGCAGCTCCTATAATTCACCCCTCCACTTT
CDR3 protein: CASSLGSSYNSPLHF

V gene: TRBV5-6
clone size: -
D gene: TRBD1
J gene: TRBJ1-5
CDR3 DNA: TGTGCCAGCAGCTTGTGGGACAGGGGAGGTTGGCCCCAGCATTTT
CDR3 protein: CASSLWDRGGWPQHF

V gene: TRBV7-2
clone size: -
D gene: TRBD1
J gene: TRBJ1-2
CDR3 DNA: TGTGCCAGCAGCCCTCGGGACAGGGGGCCGCCTAAAGGCTACACCTTC
CDR3 protein: CASSPRDRGPPKGYTF

V gene: TRBV20-1
clone size: -
D gene: -
J gene: TRBJ1-2
CDR3 DNA: TGCAGTGCTAGCACAGGAGGTGGCTACACCTTC
CDR3 protein: CSASTGGGYTF

V gene: TRBV5-4
clone size: few
D gene: TRBD1
J gene: TRBJ1-2
CDR3 DNA: TGTGCCAGCAGCGGAGGACAGGGAAACTATGGCTACACCTTC
CDR3 protein: CASSGGQGNYGYTF

V gene: TRBV24-1
clone size: -
D gene: -
J gene: TRBJ1-2
CDR3 DNA: TGTGCCACCAGTGATCCGAACACTAACTATGGCTACACCTTC
CDR3 protein: CATSDPNTNYGYTF

V gene: TRBV20-1
clone size: -
D gene: -
J gene: TRBJ2-5
CDR3 DNA: TGCAGTGCTAGTGTGGGGGCAGCGGAGACCCAGTACTTC
CDR3 protein: CSASVGAAETQYF

V gene: TRBV5-1
clone size: -
D gene: -
J gene: TRBJ2-2
CDR3 DNA: TGCGCCAGCAGCTTACCAGGGGCTAACACCGGGGAGCTGTTTTTT
CDR3 protein: CASSLPGANTGELFF

V gene: TRBV5-1
clone size: -
D gene: TRBD1
J gene: TRBJ2-5
CDR3 DNA: TGCGCCAGCAGCTGGGGGGGGACAGGGCAAGAGACCCAGTACTTC
CDR3 protein: CASSWGGTGQETQYF

V gene: TRBV10-1
clone size: -
D gene: TRBD1
J gene: TRBJ2-1
CDR3 DNA: TGCGCCAGCAAAAGGGACAGCCGGACCGAGCAGTTCTTC
CDR3 protein: CASKRDSRTEQFF

V gene: TRBV7-9
clone size: few
D gene: -
J gene: TRBJ1-4
CDR3 DNA: TGTGCCAGCAGCTTAGTAGGAGGGGTCGGCGAAAAACTGTTTTTT
CDR3 protein: CASSLVGGVGEKLFF

V gene: TRBV5-6
clone size: once
D gene: TRBD2
J gene: TRBJ2-5
CDR3 DNA: TGTGCCAGCAGCTTGGGACTAGCGGGGGGAGGAGGCACGACCCAGTACTTC
CDR3 protein: CASSLGLAGGGGTTQYF

V gene: TRBV7-2
clone size: -
D gene: TRBD2
J gene: TRBJ2-1
CDR3 DNA: TGTGCCAGCAGCGTAGGACTAGCGGGGGTGAATGAGCAGTTCTTC
CDR3 protein: CASSVGLAGVNEQFF

V gene: TRBV3-1/TRBV3-2
clone size: -
D gene: TRBD2
J gene: TRBJ2-5
CDR3 DNA: TGTGCCAGCAGCCGTAGCGGGGGATCGGAGACCCAGTACTTC
CDR3 protein: CASSRSGGSETQYF

V gene: TRBV7-9
clone size: few
D gene: -
J gene: TRBJ1-2
CDR3 DNA: TGTGCCAGCAGCTTAGGTCGGGGGGGCTACACCTTC
CDR3 protein: CASSLGRGGYTF

V gene: TRBV2
clone size: -
D gene: TRBD1
J gene: TRBJ2-3
CDR3 DNA: TGTGCCAGCTACAGGGGTGGAAGCACAGATACGCAGTATTTT
CDR3 protein: CASYRGGSTDTQYF

V gene: TRBV7-3
clone size: -
D gene: -
J gene: TRBJ2-1
CDR3 DNA: TGTGCCAGCAGCTTAATCGTAAGGGGCTCCTACAATGAGCAGTTCTTC
CDR3 protein: CASSLIVRGSYNEQFF

V gene: TRBV5-1
clone size: -
D gene: -
J gene: TRBJ1-6
CDR3 DNA: TGCGCCAGCAGCTTGGATTTTCCACCCCTCCACTTT
CDR3 protein: CASSLDFPPLHF

V gene: TRBV6-5
clone size: few
D gene: -
J gene: TRBJ1-5
CDR3 DNA: TGTGCCAGCAGGGCCGACCTCTCTAGCAATCAGCCCCAGCATTTT
CDR3 protein: CASRADLSSNQPQHF

V gene: TRBV5-5
clone size: -
D gene: -
J gene: TRBJ2-3
CDR3 DNA: TGTGCCAGCAGCTTGGCTATAAGCACAGATACGCAGTATTTT
CDR3 protein: CASSLAISTDTQYF

V gene: TRBV6-1
clone size: -
D gene: -
J gene: TRBJ1-1
CDR3 DNA: TGTGCCAGCAGTGACAGAGGTGACACTGAAGCTTTCTTT
CDR3 protein: CASSDRGDTEAFF

V gene: TRBV28
clone size: -
D gene: -
J gene: TRBJ1-2
CDR3 DNA: TGTGCCAGCAGGATCCTACAGGGCCCAATACACTATGGCTACACCTTC
CDR3 protein: CASRILQGPIHYGYTF

V gene: TRBV7-3
clone size: -
D gene: TRBD1
J gene: TRBJ1-2
CDR3 DNA: TGTGCCAGCAGCTCCTCTACCCCGGGACAGGGGGACTATGGCTACACCTTC
CDR3 protein: CASSSSTPGQGDYGYTF

V gene: TRBV6-5
clone size: -
D gene: -
J gene: TRBJ2-5
CDR3 DNA: TGTGCCAGCAGTTACCGAGTAGACGGCGAGACCCAGTACTTC
CDR3 protein: CASSYRVDGETQYF

V gene: TRBV7-3
clone size: -
D gene: -
J gene: TRBJ2-2
CDR3 DNA: TGTGCCAGCAGCTTTTCCGGAACCGGGGAGCTGTTTTTT
CDR3 protein: CASSFSGTGELFF

V gene: TRBV6-5
clone size: -
D gene: -
J gene: TRBJ2-5
CDR3 DNA: TGTGCCAGCAGTTACAACGGAGGGAGGCAAGAGACCCAGTACTTC
CDR3 protein: CASSYNGGRQETQYF

V gene: TRBV2
clone size: few
D gene: -
J gene: TRBJ2-1
CDR3 DNA: TGTGCCAGCAGTGAATCCTCTGGGGTATACAATGAGCAGTTCTTC
CDR3 protein: CASSESSGVYNEQFF

V gene: TRBV7-8
clone size: -
D gene: TRBD1
J gene: TRBJ1-5
CDR3 DNA: TGTGCCAGCAGTAGGGACAGACCTAGCAATCAGCCCCAGCATTTT
CDR3 protein: CASSRDRPSNQPQHF

V gene: TRBV15
clone size: few
D gene: TRBD1
J gene: TRBJ1-1
CDR3 DNA: TGTGCCACCAGAAGTCCGGGACAGGGGAACACTGAAGCTTTCTTT
CDR3 protein: CATRSPGQGNTEAFF

V gene: TRBV5-1
clone size: -
D gene: -
J gene: TRBJ1-4
CDR3 DNA: TGCGCCAGCAGCTTAGAAACGTGGGCCATTAATGAAAAACTGTTTTTT
CDR3 protein: CASSLETWAINEKLFF

V gene: TRBV12-3/TRBV12-4
clone size: -
D gene: -
J gene: TRBJ1-2
CDR3 DNA: TGTGCCAGCAGTTCGGCCGGGAGCTATGGCTACACCTTC
CDR3 protein: CASSSAGSYGYTF

V gene: TRBV5-1
clone size: -
D gene: -
J gene: TRBJ2-4
CDR3 DNA: TGCGCCAGCAGCCCCCCCAGGGTTGGCCGGACCAAAAACATTCAGTACTTC
CDR3 protein: CASSPPRVGRTKNIQYF

V gene: TRBV19
clone size: -
D gene: -
J gene: TRBJ2-6
CDR3 DNA: TGTGCCAGTGGGGAATCTGGGGCCAACGTCCTGACTTTC
CDR3 protein: CASGESGANVLTF

V gene: TRBV28
clone size: few
D gene: -
J gene: TRBJ1-5
CDR3 DNA: TGTGCCAGCAGTTTATACAGGGCCCAGCCCCAGCATTTT
CDR3 protein: CASSLYRAQPQHF

V gene: TRBV18
clone size: few
D gene: TRBD1
J gene: TRBJ1-1
CDR3 DNA: TGTGCCAGCTCAGGGACAGCACGCACTGAAGCTTTCTTT
CDR3 protein: CASSGTARTEAFF

V gene: TRBV18
clone size: few
D gene: -
J gene: TRBJ1-5
CDR3 DNA: TGTGCCAGCTCACCACGCACGAAGGATCAGCCCCAGCATTTT
CDR3 protein: CASSPRTKDQPQHF

V gene: TRBV7-9
clone size: -
D gene: TRBD1
J gene: TRBJ2-5
CDR3 DNA: TGTGCCAGCAGCTTGGGACAGGGAGACGAGACCCAGTACTTC
CDR3 protein: CASSLGQGDETQYF

V gene: TRBV27
clone size: -
D gene: TRBD1
J gene: TRBJ2-5
CDR3 DNA: TGTGCCAGCAGTCCGGGACAGACGCTTCAAGAGACCCAGTACTTC
CDR3 protein: CASSPGQTLQETQYF

V gene: TRBV2
clone size: few
D gene: -
J gene: TRBJ1-1
CDR3 DNA: TGTGCCAGCAGGATACAGGGCTATTACGCTGAAGCTTTCTTT
CDR3 protein: CASRIQGYYAEAFF

V gene: TRBV6-5
clone size: -
D gene: -
J gene: TRBJ2-2
CDR3 DNA: TGTGCCAGCCTCCGAGGGGCCGGGGAGCTGTTTTTT
CDR3 protein: CASLRGAGELFF

V gene: TRBV29-1
clone size: -
D gene: -
J gene: TRBJ2-3
CDR3 DNA: TGCAGCGTTACCGGGGAGTCAGATACGCAGTATTTT
CDR3 protein: CSVTGESDTQYF